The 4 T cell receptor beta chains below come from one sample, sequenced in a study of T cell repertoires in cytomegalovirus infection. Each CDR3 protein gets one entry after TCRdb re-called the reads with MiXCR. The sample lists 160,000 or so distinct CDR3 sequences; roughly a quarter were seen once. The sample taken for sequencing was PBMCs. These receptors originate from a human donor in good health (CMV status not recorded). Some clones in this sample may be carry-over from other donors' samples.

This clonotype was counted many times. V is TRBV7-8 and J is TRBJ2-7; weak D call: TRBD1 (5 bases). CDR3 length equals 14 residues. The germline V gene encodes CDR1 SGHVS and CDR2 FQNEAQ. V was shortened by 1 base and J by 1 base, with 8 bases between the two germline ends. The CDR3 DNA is TGTGCCAGCAGCTTAGTCGACAGATCCTACGAGCAGTACTTC. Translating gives CASSLVDRSYEQYF.

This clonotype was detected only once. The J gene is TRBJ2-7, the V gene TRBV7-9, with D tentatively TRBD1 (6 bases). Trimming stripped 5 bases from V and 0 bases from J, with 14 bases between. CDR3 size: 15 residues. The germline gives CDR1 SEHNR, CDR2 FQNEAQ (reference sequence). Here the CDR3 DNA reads TGTGCCAGCAGCCCAAATACAGGGCTCTCCTACGAGCAGTACTTC. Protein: CASSPNTGLSYEQYF. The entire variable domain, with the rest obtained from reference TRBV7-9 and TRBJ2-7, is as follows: DTGVSQNPRHKITKRGQNVTFRCDPISEHNRLYWYRQTLGQGPEFLTYFQNEAQLEKSRLLSDRFSAERPKGSFSTLEIQRTEQGDSAMYLCASSPNTGLSYEQYFGPGTRLTVT.

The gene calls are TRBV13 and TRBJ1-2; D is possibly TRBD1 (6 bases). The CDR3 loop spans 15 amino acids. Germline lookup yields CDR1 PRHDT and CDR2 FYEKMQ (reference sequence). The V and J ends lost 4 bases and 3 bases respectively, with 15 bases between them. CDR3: CASSSVGQPYYGYTF. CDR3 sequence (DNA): TGTGCCAGCAGCTCAGTAGGACAGCCTTACTATGGCTACACCTTC. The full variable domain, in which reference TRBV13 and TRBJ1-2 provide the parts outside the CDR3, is AAGVIQSPRHLIKEKRETATLKCYPIPRHDTVYWYQQGPGQDPQFLISFYEKMQSDKGSIPDRFSAQQFSDYHSELNMSSLELGDSALYFCASSSVGQPYYGYTFGSGTRLTVV.

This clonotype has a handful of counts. The DNA of the CDR3 is TGTGCCAGCAGCTTATACGGGGGGGTTAGCTCCTACGAGCAGTACTTC. Residues: CASSLYGGVSSYEQYF. The J gene is TRBJ2-7, the V gene TRBV7-9; TRBD2 agrees at 8 bases. Germline values: CDR1 SEHNR, CDR2 FQNEAQ (reference sequence). The ends lost 2 bases at V and 0 bases at J; junction bases unmatched: 6. This CDR3 has 16 residues. Complete variable domain (other parts from reference TRBV7-9 and TRBJ2-7): DTGVSQNPRHKITKRGQNVTFRCDPISEHNRLYWYRQTLGQGPEFLTYFQNEAQLEKSRLLSDRFSAERPKGSFSTLEIQRTEQGDSAMYLCASSLYGGVSSYEQYFGPGTRLTVT.